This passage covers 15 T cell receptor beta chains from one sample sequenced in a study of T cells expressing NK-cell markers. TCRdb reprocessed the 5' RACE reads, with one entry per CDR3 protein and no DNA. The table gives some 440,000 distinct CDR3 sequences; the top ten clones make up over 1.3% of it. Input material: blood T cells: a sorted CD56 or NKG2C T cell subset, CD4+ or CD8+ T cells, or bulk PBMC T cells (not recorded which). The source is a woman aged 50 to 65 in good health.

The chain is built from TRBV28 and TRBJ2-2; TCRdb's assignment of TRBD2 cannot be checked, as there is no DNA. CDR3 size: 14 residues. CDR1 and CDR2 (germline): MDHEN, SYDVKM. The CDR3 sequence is CASRLAGRTGELFF.

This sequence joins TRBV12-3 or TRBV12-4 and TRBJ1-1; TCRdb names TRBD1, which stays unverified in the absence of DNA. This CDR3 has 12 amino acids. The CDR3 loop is CASTITGTKAFF.

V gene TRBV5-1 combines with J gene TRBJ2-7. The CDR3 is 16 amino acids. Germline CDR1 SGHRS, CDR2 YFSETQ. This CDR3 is CASSSGFQAQVIEQYF.

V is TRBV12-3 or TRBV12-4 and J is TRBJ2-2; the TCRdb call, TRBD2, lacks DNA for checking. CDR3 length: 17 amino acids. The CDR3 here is CASSWPPLAGGPGELFF.

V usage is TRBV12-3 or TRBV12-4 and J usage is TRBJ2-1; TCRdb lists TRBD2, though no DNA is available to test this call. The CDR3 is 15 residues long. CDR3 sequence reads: CASDILAGPYNEQFF.

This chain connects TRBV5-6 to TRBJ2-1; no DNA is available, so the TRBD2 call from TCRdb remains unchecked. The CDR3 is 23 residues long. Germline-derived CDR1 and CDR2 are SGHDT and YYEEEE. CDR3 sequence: CASSLLLEGGPEEGRGHYNEQFF.

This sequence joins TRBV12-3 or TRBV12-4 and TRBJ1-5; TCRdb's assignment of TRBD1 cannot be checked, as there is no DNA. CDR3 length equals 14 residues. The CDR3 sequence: CASRTSRGNQPQHF.

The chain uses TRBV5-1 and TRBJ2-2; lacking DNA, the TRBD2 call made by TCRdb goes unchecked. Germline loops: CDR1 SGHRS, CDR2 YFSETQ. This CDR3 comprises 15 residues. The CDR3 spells CASEPSGSNTGELFF.

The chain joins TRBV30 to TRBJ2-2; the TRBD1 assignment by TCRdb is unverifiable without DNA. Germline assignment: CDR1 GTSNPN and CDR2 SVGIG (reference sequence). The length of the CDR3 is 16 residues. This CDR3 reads CAWSPGQGSNTGELFF.

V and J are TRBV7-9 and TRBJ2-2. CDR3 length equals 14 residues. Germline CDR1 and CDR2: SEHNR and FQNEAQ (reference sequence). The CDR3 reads CASSLLSATGELFF.

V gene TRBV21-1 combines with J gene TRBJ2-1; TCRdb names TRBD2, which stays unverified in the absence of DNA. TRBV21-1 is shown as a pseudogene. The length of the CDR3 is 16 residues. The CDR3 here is CASSKEAGGTCIEQFF.

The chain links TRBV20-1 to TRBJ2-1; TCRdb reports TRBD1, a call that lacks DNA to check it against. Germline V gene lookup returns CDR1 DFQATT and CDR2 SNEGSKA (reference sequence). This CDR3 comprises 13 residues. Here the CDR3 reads CSVRGDTYNEQFF.

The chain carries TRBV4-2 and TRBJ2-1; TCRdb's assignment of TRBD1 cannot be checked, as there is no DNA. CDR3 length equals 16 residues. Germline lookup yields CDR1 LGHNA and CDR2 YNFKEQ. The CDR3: CASSQEPRDTNNEQFF.

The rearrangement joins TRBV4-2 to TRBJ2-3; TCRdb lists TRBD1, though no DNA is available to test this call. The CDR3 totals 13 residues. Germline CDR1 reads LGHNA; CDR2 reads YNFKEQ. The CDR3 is CASSQGREDTQYF.

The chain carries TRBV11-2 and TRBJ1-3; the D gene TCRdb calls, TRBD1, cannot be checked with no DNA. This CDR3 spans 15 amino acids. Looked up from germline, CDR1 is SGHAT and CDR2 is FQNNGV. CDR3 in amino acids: CASSRTGQPGNTIYF.